The 7 T cell receptor beta chains given below trace back to one sample, sequenced in a study of T cell responses to AZD1222 COVID-19 vaccine. Repertoires were generated with immunoSEQ multiplex PCR, while TCRdb's copy carries only in-frame clones and drops some. Found here are fewer than 100,000 clones, 70% to 90% of them singletons; the top ten hold about 9.9%. Sequencing used peripheral blood, obtained 28 days after the second AZD1222 dose. The receptors were gathered from an adult who received the AZD1222 COVID-19 vaccine.

This chain uses TRBV19 with TRBJ2-3, with 9 positions matching TRBD2. V was clipped by 1 base and J by 3 bases; unmatched bases: 14. CDR3 size: 19 residues. The germline CDR1 and CDR2 sequences are LNHDA and SQIVND (reference sequence). The CDR3 DNA follows: TGTGCCAGTAGTATAGGGCAGGGGCGATTAGCGGGGGCTACAGATACGCAGTATTTT. It codes for CASSIGQGRLAGATDTQYF.

This clone appeared once. This chain connects TRBV6-5 to TRBJ2-1, with 10 bases lining up with TRBD2. CDR1 and CDR2 (germline): MNHEY, SVGAGI. This CDR3 comprises 15 residues. The J segment lost 4 bases and the V segment lost 6 bases, leaving 6 bases of the junction unmatched. CDR3 sequence: CASRTGTSAYNEQFF. The CDR3 nucleotides are TGTGCCAGCAGAACCGGGACTAGCGCGTACAATGAGCAGTTCTTC.

The rearrangement joins TRBV10-3 to TRBJ1-6; TRBD1 agrees at 9 bases. Germline V CDR1 and CDR2: ENHRY, SYGVKD. After removal of 4 bases from V and 5 bases from J, the junction contained 9 bases not matched to a gene. CDR3 length: 17 amino acids. DNA for the CDR3: TGTGCCATCAGTGGGAACACCGGGACAGGGAATAATTCACCCCTCCACTTT. It encodes CAISGNTGTGNNSPLHF.

V usage is TRBV27 and J usage is TRBJ1-5; D uncertain. Germline values: CDR1 MNHEY, CDR2 SMNVEV (reference sequence). CDR3 size: 19 residues. Trimming removed 1 base from V and 1 base from J, with 20 bases in between. The CDR3 protein is CASSLFSMMRGSSNQPQHF. The CDR3, as DNA: TGTGCCAGCAGTTTATTTTCAATGATGCGAGGGTCGAGCAATCAGCCCCAGCATTTT.

The chain employs TRBV5-1 and TRBJ1-5; no clear D gene. The CDR3 consists of 13 residues. CDR1 SGHRS and CDR2 YFSETQ come from the germline V gene. V lost 2 bases to trimming and J lost 7 bases, with 10 bases between them. CDR3 nucleotides: TGCGCCAGCAGCTTCAATCGGGGACAGCCCCAGCATTTT. Its protein product is CASSFNRGQPQHF.

This chain uses TRBV3-1 (or the pseudogene TRBV3-2) with TRBJ2-7; tentatively, D is TRBD2 (6 bases). V dropped 4 bases and J dropped 5 bases, with 12 bases sitting between them. Germline CDR1 reads LGHDT; CDR2 reads YNNKEL (reference sequence). This CDR3 region has 13 residues. CDR3 amino acids: CASSPQWGDEQYF. The DNA of the CDR3 is TGTGCCAGCAGCCCGCAATGGGGGGACGAGCAGTACTTC.

The J gene is TRBJ2-7, the V gene TRBV6-5, with TRBD1 matching 10 bases. The CDR3 covers 13 residues. Germline CDR1 and CDR2: MNHEY and SVGAGI. V lost 8 bases to trimming and J lost 3 bases; unmatched junction nucleotides: 4. This CDR3 is CASVGTGDYEQYF. DNA of the CDR3: TGTGCCAGCGTCGGGACAGGGGACTACGAGCAGTACTTC.